These T cell receptor beta chains were read from a single sample in a study of shared clonotypes between healthy human individuals. Using immunoSEQ multiplex PCR, the repertoire was profiled, and TCRdb retains in-frame clones only, with some absent. The sample carries 1.6 million or so clones, 98% to 99% recorded once. The material sequenced was naive CD4+ T cells sorted from blood. The receptors derive from a man aged 30 to 39 in good health. CDR3s include the opening cysteine and the closing phenylalanine or tryptophan. A D gene is named only where the DNA matches it firmly. The listing skips clone size in some rows; elsewhere it reads once, few, many or a size class.

- 15 - TRBJ2-7 TRBV28 TGTGCCAGCAGTTTCGCAGGGTTCGTGTCCTACGAGCAGTACTTC CASSFAGFVSYEQYF
- 14 TRBD2 TRBJ2-1 TRBV10-3 TGTGCCAGCACGCCGGGACTAGCGACCAATGAGCAGTTCTTC CASTPGLATNEQFF
- 15 TRBD1 TRBJ1-5 TRBV7-9 TGTGCCAGCAGGCGACAGGGGGCCAACAGGCAGCCCCAGCATTTT CASRRQGANRQPQHF
- 14 - TRBJ2-1 TRBV28 TGTGCCAGCACCGCTAGTCTCTCCTACAATGAGCAGTTCTTC CASTASLSYNEQFF
- 10 - TRBJ1-1 TRBV20-1 TGCAGTGCTCCCGGGACTAGAGCTTTCTTT CSAPGTRAFF
- 14 - TRBJ2-3 TRBV28 TGTGCCAGCAGTAGGGGAGGGGGCGCGGATACGCAGTATTTT CASSRGGGADTQYF
- 14 TRBD2 TRBJ2-7 TRBV5-4 TGTGCCAGCAGCTTGGCCGGGCGGGAGCTTTTACAGTACTTC CASSLAGRELLQYF
few 16 TRBD1 TRBJ2-2 TRBV11-3 TGTGCCAGCAGCCCAGGTGGGACAGGGGATACCGGGGAGCTGTTTTTT CASSPGGTGDTGELFF
- 16 - TRBJ1-1 TRBV7-8 TGTGCCAGCCGCGCAGTCCGTTCGGGAATGAACACTGAAGCTTTCTTT CASRAVRSGMNTEAFF
- 12 - TRBJ2-6 TRBV6-5 TGTGCCAGCGGGTACGTAGCCAACGTCCTGACTTTC CASGYVANVLTF
- 14 - TRBJ2-7 TRBV19 TGTGCCAGTAGTATTTGGCGGGGACCCTACGAGCAGTACTTC CASSIWRGPYEQYF
- 12 - TRBJ1-2 TRBV5-4 TGTGCCAGCAGCCCGAATCGGGACGGCTACACCTTC CASSPNRDGYTF
- 14 - TRBJ2-2 TRBV10-1 TGCGCCAGCAGTAACTATCAGGGCACCGGGGAGCTGTTTTTT CASSNYQGTGELFF
once 14 - TRBJ1-3 TRBV9 TGTGCCAGCAGCGAAAGCTCCTCTGGAAACACCATATATTTT CASSESSSGNTIYF
- 12 - TRBJ2-5 TRBV6-1 TGTGCCAGCAGCCTTAGAATGGAGACCCAGTACTTC CASSLRMETQYF
- 13 - TRBJ2-7 TRBV5-1 TGCGCCAGCAGCTTGGAAGAACAGTACGAGCAGTACTTC CASSLEEQYEQYF
- 14 - TRBJ2-7 TRBV7-2 TGTGCCAGCAGCTTGGGCAGGTCGGCCCACGAGCAGTACTTC CASSLGRSAHEQYF
- 14 - TRBJ1-2 TRBV5-4 TGTGCCAGCAGCTTCCTTGGGGGCGCTTATGGCTACACCTTC CASSFLGGAYGYTF
- 14 TRBD2 TRBJ2-7 TRBV5-4 TGTGCCAGCAGCTTCGGGACTACATTCTACGAGCAGTACTTC CASSFGTTFYEQYF
- 14 - TRBJ1-2 TRBV7-9 TGTGCCAGCAGCTTAAGGATCTTAAACTATGGCTACACCTTC CASSLRILNYGYTF
- 13 - TRBJ2-7 TRBV10-1 TGCGCCAGCAGTGAGCATTTGGACTACGAGCAGTACTTC CASSEHLDYEQYF
- 14 - TRBJ1-2 TRBV9 TGTGCCAGCAGCGTAAAGGACAGCCTAGGGGGCTACACCTTC CASSVKDSLGGYTF
- 15 - TRBJ1-3 TRBV30 TGTGCCTGGAGTTCGATGCGGAGCTCTGGAAACACCATATATTTT CAWSSMRSSGNTIYF
- 14 TRBD2 TRBJ2-7 TRBV30 TGTGCCTGGAAACCTAGCGGGAACTCCTACGAGCAGTACTTC CAWKPSGNSYEQYF
- 14 - TRBJ2-7 TRBV6-5 TGTGCCAGCAAGGCCCGGGGCAGCCACGGGGAGCAGTACTTC CASKARGSHGEQYF
- 16 TRBD1 TRBJ1-4 TRBV5-5 TGTGCCAGCAGCTTGGGGACAGGGCTTACTAATGAAAAACTGTTTTTT CASSLGTGLTNEKLFF
- 17 TRBD2 TRBJ2-3 TRBV6-1 TGTGCCAGCAGTGAAGCGGCTAGCGGGATGTATACAGATACGCAGTATTTT CASSEAASGMYTDTQYF
- 14 - TRBJ2-7 TRBV10-2 TGCGCCAGCAGTGGTAGCGAAAGCTCCTACGAGCAGTACTTC CASSGSESSYEQYF
- 14 - TRBJ2-1 TRBV9 TGTGCCAGCAGCCCGTGGATCGGGGTGGATGAGCAGTTCTTC CASSPWIGVDEQFF
- 16 - TRBJ2-1 TRBV5-1 TGCGCCAGCAGCTTGGCGAGGCCATTTTCAAACAATGAGCAGTTCTTC CASSLARPFSNNEQFF
- 14 - TRBJ2-7 TRBV5-5 TGTGCCAGCACCCCGACGACAGCCAGCTACGAGCAGTACTTC CASTPTTASYEQYF
- 18 - TRBJ1-2 TRBV18 TGTGCCAGCTCACAACGCATGGACAGCCCGCATGCTATCTATGGCTACACCTTC CASSQRMDSPHAIYGYTF
- 16 TRBD2 TRBJ2-3 TRBV6-6 TGTGCCAGCAGTTACCCTAGCGGGCCAAGCACAGATACGCAGTATTTT CASSYPSGPSTDTQYF
once 13 - TRBJ2-5 TRBV7-6 TGTGCCAGCAGCTCTGGCGGCCCGGGGACCCAGTACTTC CASSSGGPGTQYF
- 14 - TRBJ2-1 TRBV9 TGTGCCAGCAGCTCTGTAACAGGGTACAATGAGCAGTTCTTC CASSSVTGYNEQFF
- 16 TRBD1 TRBJ2-3 TRBV11-1 TGTGCCAGCAGCCCACGGACAGGGACTGCTAGCGATACGCAGTATTTT CASSPRTGTASDTQYF
- 19 - TRBJ1-2 TRBV5-6 TGTGCCAGCAGCACCTTGGGGAGGAGGTCGAGATGGGAGGACTATGGCTACACCTTC CASSTLGRRSRWEDYGYTF
- 14 - TRBJ2-1 TRBV5-1 TGCGCCAGCAGCGCCGAGTCGAATCAGGTTATACAGTTCTTC CASSAESNQVIQFF
- 16 TRBD1 TRBJ2-3 TRBV9 TGTGCCAGCAGCTTTGGACAGGGGCGAGCCACAGATACGCAGTATTTT CASSFGQGRATDTQYF
- 16 TRBD2 TRBJ2-3 TRBV7-9 TGTGCCAGCAGCTCTACTGGACTAGCCCCCTGGATGGCGCAGTATTTT CASSSTGLAPWMAQYF
once 17 TRBD2 TRBJ2-3 TRBV18 TGTGCCAGCTCACCTCCAAGGACTAGCGGGAGGACAGATACGCAGTATTTT CASSPPRTSGRTDTQYF
- 16 - TRBJ1-2 TRBV18 TGTGCCAGCTCACCACCGGCGGGTCCGGGGATTTATGGCTACACCTTC CASSPPAGPGIYGYTF
- 15 TRBD2 TRBJ2-5 TRBV14 TGTGCCAGCAGCCAGTGGACTAGCGGGAGAGAGACCCAGTACTTC CASSQWTSGRETQYF
- 13 TRBD1 TRBJ2-5 TRBV7-3 TGTGCCAGCAGCCCGGGACAGGAAGAGACCCAGTACTTC CASSPGQEETQYF